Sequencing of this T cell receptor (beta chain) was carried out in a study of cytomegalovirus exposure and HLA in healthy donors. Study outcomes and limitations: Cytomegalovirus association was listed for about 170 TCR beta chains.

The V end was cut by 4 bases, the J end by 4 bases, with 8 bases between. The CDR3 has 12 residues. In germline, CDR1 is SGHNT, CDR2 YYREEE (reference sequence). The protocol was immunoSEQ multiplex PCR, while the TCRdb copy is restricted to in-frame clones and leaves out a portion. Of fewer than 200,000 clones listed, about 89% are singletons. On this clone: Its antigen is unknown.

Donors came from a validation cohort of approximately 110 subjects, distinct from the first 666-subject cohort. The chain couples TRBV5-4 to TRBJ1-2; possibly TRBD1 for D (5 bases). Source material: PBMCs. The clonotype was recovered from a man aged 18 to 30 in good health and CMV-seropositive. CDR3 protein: CASSVDSYGYTF. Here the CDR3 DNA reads TGTGCCAGCAGCGTCGACAGCTATGGCTACACCTTC.